Presented here are 13 T cell receptor beta chains from one specimen sequenced in a study of radiation and T cells in renal cell carcinoma. This sample's treatment: treatment-naive control, cytoreductive nephrectomy. Repertoires were generated with immunoSEQ multiplex PCR, while TCRdb's copy carries only in-frame clones and drops some. The sample holds about 15,000 clones, 62% seen once. The sample consisted of tumor tissue, taken from a patient whose treatment was nephrectomy without radiotherapy. The source of these receptors is a man in his sixties with renal cell carcinoma.

In its sample, this clone was seen a few times. This rearrangement joins TRBV18 to TRBJ2-6, with D possibly called TRBD1 or TRBD2 (5 bases each). V lost 3 bases, J lost 0 bases, and 9 bases lay in between. This CDR3 comprises 16 residues. Germline CDR1 reads KGHSH; CDR2 reads LQKENI. CDR3 amino acids: CASSPGTGSGANVLTF. CDR3 bases: TGTGCCAGCTCACCTGGGACGGGCTCTGGGGCCAACGTCCTGACTTTC.

This chain uses TRBV5-1 with TRBJ2-5; 11 bases agree with TRBD1. Germline CDR1 is SGHRS and CDR2 is YFSETQ. The CDR3 is made up of 13 amino acids. The V and J ends lost 6 bases and 5 bases, in that order; junction bases with no gene match: 3. The chain's CDR3 is CASTRDRGETQYF. The CDR3, as DNA: TGCGCCAGCACCAGGGACAGGGGGGAGACCCAGTACTTC.

This clone occurred a few times. The J gene is TRBJ1-4, the V gene TRBV29-1, with no clear D. The germline gives CDR1 SQVTM, CDR2 ANQGSEA. The CDR3 is 11 residues long. The V gene lost 3 bases and the J gene lost 8 bases, with 7 bases spanning the gap. CDR3 region: CSVDGGEKLFF. CDR3 sequence (DNA): TGCAGCGTTGACGGAGGGGAAAAACTGTTTTTT.

The V and J genes are TRBV28 and TRBJ1-2; the D is unclear. V was pared by 3 bases and J by 2 bases, with 10 bases between. Germline V gene data show CDR1 as MDHEN and CDR2 as SYDVKM. This CDR3 is built from 14 residues. This CDR3 is CASSFVTKNYGYTF. The CDR3 DNA reads TGTGCCAGCAGTTTCGTGACGAAGAACTATGGCTACACCTTC.

This chain uses TRBV4-1 with TRBJ1-1; D possibly corresponds to TRBD1 (6 bases). This CDR3 contains 15 residues. With 7 bases removed from V and 4 bases from J, the gap between germline ends came to 19 bases. Germline CDR1 reads MGHRA; CDR2 reads YSYEKL. CDR3 region: CASKIGGGRGTEAFF. CDR3 nucleotides: TGCGCCAGCAAAATCGGCGGGGGGCGCGGCACTGAAGCTTTCTTT.

The chain couples TRBV12-5 to TRBJ1-2; D call uncertain. V was shortened by 3 bases and J by 4 bases, with 9 bases between the two germline ends. Germline assignment: CDR1 LGHNT and CDR2 FRNRAP. CDR3 length: 13 residues. The CDR3 nucleotides are TGTGCTAGTGGTTTTGGAGGGAGCTATGGCTACACCTTC. Its translation is CASGFGGSYGYTF.

This chain joins TRBV5-1 and TRBJ2-5, with 7 nucleotides matching TRBD1. This CDR3 has 15 residues. V lost 3 bases to trimming and J lost 1 base; unmatched junction nucleotides: 6. CDR1 is SGHRS and CDR2 is YFSETQ in the germline V gene. The CDR3 sequence: CASSSMTGRQETQYF. The DNA of the CDR3 is TGCGCCAGCAGCTCAATGACAGGGCGCCAAGAGACCCAGTACTTC. The full variable domain, its missing parts supplied by reference TRBV5-1 and TRBJ2-5, is KAGVTQTPRYLIKTRGQQVTLSCSPISGHRSVSWYQQTPGQGLQFLFEYFSETQRNKGNFPGRFSGRQFSNSRSEMNVSTLELGDSALYLCASSSMTGRQETQYFGPGTRLLVL.

J is TRBJ2-7 and V is TRBV7-8, with D possibly called TRBD1 or TRBD2 (7 bases each). The V gene lost 4 bases and the J gene lost 6 bases, with 19 bases spanning the gap. Germline lookup yields CDR1 SGHVS and CDR2 FQNEAQ. This CDR3 has 15 residues. The chain's CDR3 is CASSWTGGTVVEQYF. The CDR3 region has the DNA TGTGCCAGCAGCTGGACCGGGGGGACAGTCGTCGAGCAGTACTTC. Full variable domain (missing parts from reference TRBV7-8 and TRBJ2-7): GAGVSQSPRYKVAKRGQDVALRCDPISGHVSLFWYQQALGQGPEFLTYFQNEAQLDKSGLPSDRFFAERPEGSVSTLKIQRTQQEDSAVYLCASSWTGGTVVEQYFGPGTRLTVT.

The chain links TRBV6-6 to TRBJ2-7; 10 bases agree with TRBD1. This CDR3 has 16 amino acids. The V gene end was trimmed by 2 bases and the J gene end by 5 bases; junction bases not matched to a gene: 9. Looked up from germline, CDR1 is MNHNY and CDR2 is SVGAGI (reference sequence). The CDR3 sequence is CASSYARTGGKNEQYF. CDR3 nucleotides: TGTGCCAGCAGTTACGCCCGGACAGGGGGGAAGAACGAGCAGTACTTC.

The rearrangement links TRBV5-1 to TRBJ2-1; D unresolved. Germline assignment: CDR1 SGHRS and CDR2 YFSETQ. The CDR3 is 12 amino acids. The germline V and J ends were trimmed by 0 bases and 9 bases, with 7 bases remaining between them. CDR3 protein: CASSLGGREQFF. Here the CDR3 DNA reads TGCGCCAGCAGCTTGGGCGGCCGTGAGCAGTTCTTC.

This clone was detected once. The V call is TRBV19, the J call TRBJ2-1, with 9 bases matching TRBD2. The junction had 8 bases not matched to a gene; V was cut back by 0 bases and J by 5 bases. The CDR3 consists of 17 residues. Germline lookup yields CDR1 LNHDA and CDR2 SQIVND (reference sequence). Here the CDR3 DNA reads TGTGCCAGTAGTATAGAAGGGCGGGGGGGCATCGACAATGAGCAGTTCTTC. The encoded protein is CASSIEGRGGIDNEQFF.

This chain uses TRBV7-9 with TRBJ1-2; TRBD1 matches 7 bases. Trimming took 3 bases from V and 1 from J; bases not matched to a gene: 5. CDR3 length equals 15 residues. Germline V gives CDR1 SEHNR, CDR2 FQNEAQ (reference sequence). The DNA of the CDR3 is TGTGCCAGCAGCTTCCGGGACAGAATTAACTATGGCTACACCTTC. Amino acid sequence: CASSFRDRINYGYTF. The complete variable domain, with remaining parts taken from reference TRBV7-9 and TRBJ1-2, reads DTGVSQNPRHKITKRGQNVTFRCDPISEHNRLYWYRQTLGQGPEFLTYFQNEAQLEKSRLLSDRFSAERPKGSFSTLEIQRTEQGDSAMYLCASSFRDRINYGYTFGSGTRLTVV.

This chain connects TRBV5-6 to TRBJ2-5, with D perhaps being TRBD1 or TRBD2 (5 bases each). CDR3 length: 12 residues. V gave up 2 bases and J gave up 4 bases, with 6 bases separating them. Germline V CDR1 and CDR2: SGHDT, YYEEEE. The DNA for the CDR3 is TGTGCCAGCAGCTTCGGGGCAGAGACCCAGTACTTC. Translation: CASSFGAETQYF.